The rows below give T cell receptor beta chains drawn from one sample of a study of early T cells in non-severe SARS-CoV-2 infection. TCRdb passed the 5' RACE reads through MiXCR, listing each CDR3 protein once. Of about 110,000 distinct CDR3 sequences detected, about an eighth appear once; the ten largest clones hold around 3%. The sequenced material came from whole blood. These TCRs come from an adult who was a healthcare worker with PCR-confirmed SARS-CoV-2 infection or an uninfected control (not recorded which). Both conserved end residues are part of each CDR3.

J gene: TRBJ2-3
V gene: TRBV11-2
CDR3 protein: CASSLDTLRTGAWADTQYF

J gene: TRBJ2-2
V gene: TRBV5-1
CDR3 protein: CASSFPPGELFF

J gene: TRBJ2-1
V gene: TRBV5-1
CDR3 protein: CASSADPGIDNEQFF

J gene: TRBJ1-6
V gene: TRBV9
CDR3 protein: CASSAGQGHNSPLHF

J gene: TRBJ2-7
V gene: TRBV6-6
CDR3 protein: CASPTGADEQYF

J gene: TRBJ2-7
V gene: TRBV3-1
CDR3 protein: CASSQVPAGQGFEQYF

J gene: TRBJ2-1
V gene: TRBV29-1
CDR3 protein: CSVRAGGQYNEQFF

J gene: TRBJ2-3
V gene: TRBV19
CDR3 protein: CASRGSSTDTQYF

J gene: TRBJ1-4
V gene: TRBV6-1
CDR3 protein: CASATPRGGRGVVGEKLFF

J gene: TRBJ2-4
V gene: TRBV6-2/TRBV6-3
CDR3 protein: CASSPTPIAKNIQYF

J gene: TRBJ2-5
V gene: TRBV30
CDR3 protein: CAWSVSSRGEKRYF

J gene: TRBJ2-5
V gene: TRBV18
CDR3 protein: CASSPPGQKETQYF

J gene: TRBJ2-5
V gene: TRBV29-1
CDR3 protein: CSVAGGGSETQYF

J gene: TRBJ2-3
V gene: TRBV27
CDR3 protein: CASSFTSGLRRPTDTQYF

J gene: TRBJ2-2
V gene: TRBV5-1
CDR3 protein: CASSRGQLDPHTGELFF

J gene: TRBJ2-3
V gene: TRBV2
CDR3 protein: CASRDRGSTDTQYF

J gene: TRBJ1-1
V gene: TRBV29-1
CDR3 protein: CSVEKDMNTEAFF

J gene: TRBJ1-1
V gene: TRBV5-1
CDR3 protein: CASSLKAGTEAFF

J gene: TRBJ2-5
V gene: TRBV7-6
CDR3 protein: CASTLSVPGSQETQYF

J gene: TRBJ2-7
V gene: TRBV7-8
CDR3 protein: CASSLAGEYPEQYF

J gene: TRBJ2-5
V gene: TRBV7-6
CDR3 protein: CASSLRGRETQYF

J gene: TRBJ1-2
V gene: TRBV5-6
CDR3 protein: CASSLQQVSYGYTF

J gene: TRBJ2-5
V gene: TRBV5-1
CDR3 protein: CASSPQPGSPQETQYF

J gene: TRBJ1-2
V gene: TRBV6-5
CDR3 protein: CASRSFKGGYTF

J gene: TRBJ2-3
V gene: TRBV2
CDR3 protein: CASSPYIPLLLYF

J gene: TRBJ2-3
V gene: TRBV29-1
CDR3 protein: CSVEDRSGGTDTQYF

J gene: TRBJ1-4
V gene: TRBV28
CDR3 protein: CASRWTGMEKLFF

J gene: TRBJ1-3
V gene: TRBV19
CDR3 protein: CASSREGGNTIYF

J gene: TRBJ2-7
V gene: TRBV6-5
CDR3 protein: CASSYGDLSYEQYF

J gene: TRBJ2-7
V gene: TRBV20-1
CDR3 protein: CSARLSAGTGYHEQYF

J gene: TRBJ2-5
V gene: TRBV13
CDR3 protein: CASSSRQRLETQYF

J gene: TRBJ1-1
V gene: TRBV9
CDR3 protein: CASSVGVDLMNTEAFF

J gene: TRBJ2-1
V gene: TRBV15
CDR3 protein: CATSRDPSSYNEQFF

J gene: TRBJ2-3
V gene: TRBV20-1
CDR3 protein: CSAEAADTQYF

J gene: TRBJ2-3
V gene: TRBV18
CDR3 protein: CASSPAGEEDTQYF

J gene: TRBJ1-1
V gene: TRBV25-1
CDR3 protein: CASSEVGQGTMNTEAFF

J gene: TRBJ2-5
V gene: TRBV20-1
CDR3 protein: CSARGTGGWQETQYF

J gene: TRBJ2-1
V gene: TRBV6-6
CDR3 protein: CASTVGANEQFF

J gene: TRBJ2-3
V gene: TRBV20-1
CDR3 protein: CSARDIIHTDTQYF

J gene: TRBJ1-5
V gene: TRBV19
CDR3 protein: CASTYLGGGQPQHF

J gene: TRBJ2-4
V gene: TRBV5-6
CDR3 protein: CASSIAENFQYF

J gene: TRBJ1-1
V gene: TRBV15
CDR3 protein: CATSRGPRPREAFF

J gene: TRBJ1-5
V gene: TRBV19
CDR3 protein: CASSTGDRIDQPQHF

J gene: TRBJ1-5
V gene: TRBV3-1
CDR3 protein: CASSQNSGPGGNQPQHF

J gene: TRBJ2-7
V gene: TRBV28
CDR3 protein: CASSLSGLAGASYEQYF

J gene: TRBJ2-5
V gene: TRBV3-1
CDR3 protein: CASSHLTGKQETQYF

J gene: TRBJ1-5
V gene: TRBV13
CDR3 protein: CASSLSGGRDQPQHF

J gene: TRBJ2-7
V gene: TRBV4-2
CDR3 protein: CASSQEAYATYEQYF

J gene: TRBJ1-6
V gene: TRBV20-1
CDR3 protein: CSARGVETENSPLHF

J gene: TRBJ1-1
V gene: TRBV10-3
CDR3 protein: CAISDRYTEAFF

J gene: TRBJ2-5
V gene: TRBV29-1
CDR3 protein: CSVRQETQYF

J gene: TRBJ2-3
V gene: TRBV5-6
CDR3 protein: CASSLFASSSTDTQYF